The 18 T cell receptor beta chains in this list originate from one sample, sequenced in a study of beta chain features in type 1 diabetes. Sequencing targeted expressed TCRB transcripts, as all isolated RNA had been reverse transcribed. The protocol was immunoSEQ multiplex PCR, while the TCRdb copy is restricted to in-frame clones and leaves out a portion. The repertoire has over 120,000 clones, under 11% of them found once; the top ten carry roughly 1.3%. Sample: naive CD4+ T cells from blood. These receptors were collected from a man between 18 and 29 years old in good health.

The chain carries TRBV7-2 and TRBJ2-5; tentatively, D is TRBD2 (5 bases). There are 16 residues in the CDR3. The germline V gene has CDR1 SGHTA and CDR2 FQGNSA. The V gene lost 5 bases and the J gene lost 5 bases, with 21 bases spanning the gap. The CDR3 reads CASSQTPGTLSETQYF. The CDR3 bases are TGTGCCAGCAGCCAAACACCGGGAACCTTGAGTGAGACCCAGTACTTC.

A few counts support this clone. The DNA for the CDR3 is TGTGCCAGCAGCCAAGTCTCGCTAGCGGAAGAGACCCAGTACTTC. Its translation: CASSQVSLAEETQYF. The gene calls are TRBV4-2 and TRBJ2-5; 7 bases are a match to TRBD2. V was clipped by 1 base and J by 3 bases; unmatched bases: 5. This CDR3 spans 15 amino acids. Germline V gene data show CDR1 as LGHNA and CDR2 as YNFKEQ.

The chain carries TRBV18 and TRBJ2-5, with a weak D call TRBD2 (6 bases). This CDR3 spans 13 amino acids. CDR1 is KGHSH, CDR2 LQKENI, per germline. Trimming took off 0 bases at V and 5 bases at J, with 7 bases between the two ends. CDR3 sequence (DNA): TGTGCCAGCTCACCACCGCTAGCGGAGACCCAGTACTTC. Its protein product is CASSPPLAETQYF.

CDR3 sequence (DNA): TGTGCCAGCAGCTTGGAATTAGCGGGGGTTTTTGTGCAGTTCTTC. Protein product: CASSLELAGVFVQFF. This sequence joins TRBV5-5 and TRBJ2-1; TRBD2 aligns across 9 bases. V lost 0 bases and J lost 12; bases outside the gene matches: 10. Germline V CDR1 and CDR2: SGHKS, YYEKEE (reference sequence). The CDR3 runs 15 residues.

A few counts support this clone. The chain carries TRBV7-9 and TRBJ2-3, with 9 nucleotides matching TRBD1. Trimming at V came to 5 bases and at J to 5 bases, leaving 8 bases not matched to a gene. CDR1 SEHNR and CDR2 FQNEAQ come from the germline V gene (reference sequence). The CDR3 consists of 15 residues. The CDR3 nucleotides read TGTGCCAGCAGCCCCCCCGGGACAGGGAAAGATACGCAGTATTTT. Residues: CASSPPGTGKDTQYF.

The V call is TRBV18, the J call TRBJ2-1, with TRBD2 as a possible D gene (5 bases). This CDR3 contains 14 residues. Trimming pared 3 bases from V and 7 bases from J, leaving 13 bases between. Germline-derived CDR1 and CDR2 are KGHSH and LQKENI. The CDR3 bases are TGTGCCAGCTCACCTTTCCGGGGTATAAATGAGCAGTTCTTC. It encodes CASSPFRGINEQFF.

This clone was detected only a few times. This chain links TRBV6-5 with TRBJ2-5; D possibly corresponds to TRBD1 (6 bases). CDR1 MNHEY and CDR2 SVGAGI come from the germline V gene. CDR3 length equals 14 residues. V lost 7 bases and J 1 base, leaving 13 bases between the germline ends. CDR3 nucleotides: TGTGCCAGCACCGTCTCACAGGGCCAAGAGACCCAGTACTTC. Translating gives CASTVSQGQETQYF.

This chain joins TRBV18 and TRBJ1-1; no clear D gene. This CDR3 comprises 15 residues. In germline, CDR1 is KGHSH, CDR2 LQKENI. The V and J ends lost 6 bases and 0 bases respectively, with 14 bases between them. CDR3 coding DNA: TGTGCCAGCTCCCCCCGAGGCGGGATGAACACTGAAGCTTTCTTT. Translated: CASSPRGGMNTEAFF. The whole variable domain, remainder taken from reference TRBV18 and TRBJ1-1, is NAGVMQNPRHLVRRRGQEARLRCSPMKGHSHVYWYRQLPEEGLKFMVYLQKENIIDESGMPKERFSAEFPKEGPSILRIQQVVRGDSAAYFCASSPRGGMNTEAFFGQGTRLTVV.

The chain joins TRBV7-9 to TRBJ1-5; D unclear. V was shortened by 0 bases and J by 4 bases, with 7 bases between the two germline ends. Per germline, CDR1 SEHNR and CDR2 FQNEAQ (reference sequence). The CDR3 extends over 14 amino acids. The CDR3 sequence is CASSLAAGNQPQHF. For the CDR3, the DNA is TGTGCCAGCAGCTTAGCGGCAGGTAATCAGCCCCAGCATTTT.

This clone was observed many times. V is TRBV10-3 and J is TRBJ2-7; TRBD1 might be the D (6 bases). V dropped 4 bases and J dropped 7 bases, with 20 bases sitting between them. The CDR3 covers 15 residues. CDR1 is ENHRY, CDR2 SYGVKD, per germline. The CDR3, as DNA: TGTGCCATCAGTGTCAGGGGTTCACGAAAGGTGGAGCAGTACTTC. Encoded protein: CAISVRGSRKVEQYF.

The rearrangement uses TRBV28 and TRBJ1-2; 8 bases are shared with TRBD1. Germline V gene sequence: CDR1 MDHEN, CDR2 SYDVKM. The V and J ends lost 6 bases and 3 bases, in that order; junction bases with no gene match: 3. This CDR3 has 13 amino acids. CDR3 loop: CASSKTGDYGYTF. The CDR3 DNA reads as TGTGCCAGCAGCAAGACAGGGGACTATGGCTACACCTTC.

DNA for the CDR3: TGTGCCAGCAGGGGGGACAGGGGTAATGAAAAACTGTTTTTT. It yields the protein CASRGDRGNEKLFF. This chain connects TRBV25-1 to TRBJ1-4; 10 bases match TRBD1. V lost 6 bases to trimming and J lost 4 bases; unmatched junction nucleotides: 2. The CDR3 has 14 residues. The germline V gene has CDR1 MGHDK and CDR2 SYGVNS.

The CDR3 reads CASSYGGGTDTQYF. DNA for the CDR3: TGTGCCAGCAGTTACGGCGGGGGAACAGATACGCAGTATTTT. This chain links TRBV6-5 with TRBJ2-3, with TRBD2 matching 7 bases. Looked up from germline, CDR1 is MNHEY and CDR2 is SVGAGI. V lost 2 bases to trimming and J lost 3 bases; unmatched junction nucleotides: 2. CDR3 length equals 14 residues.

J is TRBJ2-7 and V is TRBV14; TRBD2 is a possible D gene (5 bases). The CDR3 loop spans 15 amino acids. CDR1 is SGHDN and CDR2 is FVKESK in the germline V gene. Trimming stripped 0 bases from V and 3 bases from J, with 12 bases between. CDR3 protein: CASSQDTGVLYEQYF. The CDR3 DNA sequence: TGTGCCAGCAGCCAAGATACCGGGGTCCTCTACGAGCAGTACTTC.

This clone was seen a few times. The rearrangement joins TRBV6-6 to TRBJ2-6; maybe TRBD2 (5 bases). Germline V gene data show CDR1 as MNHNY and CDR2 as SVGAGI (reference sequence). The V end lost 4 bases, the J end lost 4 bases, and 8 bases lay between the germline ends. The CDR3 length is 14 residues. The CDR3 sequence is CASSSGSGANVLTF. The CDR3 DNA reads TGTGCCAGCAGTTCGGGGTCAGGGGCCAACGTCCTGACTTTC.

The rearrangement joins TRBV6-5 to TRBJ1-4; no reliable D call. The V end lost 5 bases, the J end lost 2 bases, and 12 bases lay between the germline ends. CDR1 and CDR2 from the germline V gene are MNHEY and SVGAGI. The CDR3 contains 15 residues. DNA of the CDR3: TGTGCCAGCAGTCTTCGGCGCGGGACTAATGAAAAACTGTTTTTT. Its translation: CASSLRRGTNEKLFF.

This clone showed up just a few times. The J gene is TRBJ1-2, the V gene TRBV11-2; D is unclear. The CDR3 length is 12 residues. V gave up 4 bases and J gave up 4 bases, with 7 bases separating them. Germline CDR1 SGHAT, CDR2 FQNNGV. The CDR3 region is CASSSNPYGYTF. CDR3 in DNA: TGTGCCAGCAGCTCAAATCCCTATGGCTACACCTTC.

A few counts support this clone. The genes are TRBV6-5 and TRBJ1-1; the match to TRBD1 covers 9 bases. The ends lost 5 bases at V and 8 bases at J; junction bases unmatched: 6. There are 13 residues in the CDR3. The V gene's germline CDR1 is MNHEY and CDR2 SVGAGI. The CDR3 DNA follows: TGTGCCAGCAGTGTCCGGGACAGGGAGGAAGCTTTCTTT. It codes for CASSVRDREEAFF.